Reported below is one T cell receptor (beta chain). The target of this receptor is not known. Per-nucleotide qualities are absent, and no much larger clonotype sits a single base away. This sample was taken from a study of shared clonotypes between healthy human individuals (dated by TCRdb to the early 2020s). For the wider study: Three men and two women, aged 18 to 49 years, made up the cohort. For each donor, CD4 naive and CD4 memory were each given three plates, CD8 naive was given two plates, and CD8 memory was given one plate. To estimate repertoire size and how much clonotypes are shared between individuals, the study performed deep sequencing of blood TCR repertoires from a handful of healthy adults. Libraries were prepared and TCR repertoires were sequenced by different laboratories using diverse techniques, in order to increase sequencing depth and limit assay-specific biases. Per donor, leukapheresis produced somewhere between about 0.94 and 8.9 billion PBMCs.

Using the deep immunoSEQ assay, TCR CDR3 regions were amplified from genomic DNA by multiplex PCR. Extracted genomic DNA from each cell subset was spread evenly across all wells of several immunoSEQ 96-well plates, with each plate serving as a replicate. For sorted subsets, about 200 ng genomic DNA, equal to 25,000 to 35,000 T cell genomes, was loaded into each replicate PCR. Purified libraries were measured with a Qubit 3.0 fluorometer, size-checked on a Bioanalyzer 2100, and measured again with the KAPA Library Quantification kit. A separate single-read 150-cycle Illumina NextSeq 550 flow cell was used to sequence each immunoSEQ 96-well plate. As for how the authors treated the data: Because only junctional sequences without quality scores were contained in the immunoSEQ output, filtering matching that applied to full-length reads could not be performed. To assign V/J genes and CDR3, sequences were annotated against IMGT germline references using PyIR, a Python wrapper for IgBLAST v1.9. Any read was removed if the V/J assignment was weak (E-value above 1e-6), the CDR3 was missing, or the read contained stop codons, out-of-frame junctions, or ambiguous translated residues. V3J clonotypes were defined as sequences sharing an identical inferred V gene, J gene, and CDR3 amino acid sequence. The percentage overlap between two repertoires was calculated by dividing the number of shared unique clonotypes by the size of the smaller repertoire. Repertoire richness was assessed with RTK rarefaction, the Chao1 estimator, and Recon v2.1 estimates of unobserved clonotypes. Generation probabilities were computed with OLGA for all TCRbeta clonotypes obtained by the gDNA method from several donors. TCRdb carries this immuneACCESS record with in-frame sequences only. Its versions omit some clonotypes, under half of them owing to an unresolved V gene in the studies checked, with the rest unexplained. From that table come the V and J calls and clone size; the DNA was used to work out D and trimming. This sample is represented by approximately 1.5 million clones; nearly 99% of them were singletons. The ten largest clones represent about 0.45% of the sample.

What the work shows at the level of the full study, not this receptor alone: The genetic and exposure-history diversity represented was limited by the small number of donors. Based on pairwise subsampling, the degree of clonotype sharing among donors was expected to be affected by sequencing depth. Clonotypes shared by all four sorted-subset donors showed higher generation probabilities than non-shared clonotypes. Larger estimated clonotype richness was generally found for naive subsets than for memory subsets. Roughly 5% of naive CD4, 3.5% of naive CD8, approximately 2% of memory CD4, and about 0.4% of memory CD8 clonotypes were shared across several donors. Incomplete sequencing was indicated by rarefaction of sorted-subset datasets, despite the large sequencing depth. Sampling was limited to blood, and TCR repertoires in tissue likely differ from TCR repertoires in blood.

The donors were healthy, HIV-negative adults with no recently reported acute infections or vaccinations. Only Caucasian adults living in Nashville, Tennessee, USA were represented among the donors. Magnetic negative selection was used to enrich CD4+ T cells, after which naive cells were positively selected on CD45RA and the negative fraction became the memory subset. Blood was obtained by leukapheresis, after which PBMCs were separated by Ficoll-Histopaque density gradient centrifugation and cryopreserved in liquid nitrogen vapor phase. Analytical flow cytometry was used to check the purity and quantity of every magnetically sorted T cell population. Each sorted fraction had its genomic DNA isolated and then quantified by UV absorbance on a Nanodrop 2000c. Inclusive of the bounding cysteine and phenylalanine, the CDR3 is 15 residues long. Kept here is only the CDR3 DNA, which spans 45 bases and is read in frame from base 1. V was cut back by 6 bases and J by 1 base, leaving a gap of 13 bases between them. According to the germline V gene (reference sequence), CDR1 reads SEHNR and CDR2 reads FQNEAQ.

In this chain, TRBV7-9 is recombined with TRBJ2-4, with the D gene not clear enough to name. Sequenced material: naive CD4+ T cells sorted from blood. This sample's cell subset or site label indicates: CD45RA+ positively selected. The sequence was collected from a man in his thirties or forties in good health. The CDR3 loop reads CASSRNSGAKNIQYF. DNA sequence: TGTGCCAGCAGTCGTAACAGTGGGGCCAAAAACATTCAGTACTTC.